The rows below give T cell receptor beta chains drawn from one sample of a study of blood T cell repertoires in COVID-19. Profiling relied on immunoSEQ multiplex PCR, and the TCRdb table lists in-frame clones only, not all of them. The sample lists fewer than 350,000 clones, around 85% seen once, with 1.9% in the top ten. Sequenced input: PBMCs or T cells enriched from blood (not recorded which). These receptors were taken from a woman in her 30s who had been exposed to COVID-19. Both conserved end residues are part of each CDR3. Each record gives: J gene, D gene, V gene, clone size, CDR3 protein, CDR3 DNA. A D gene is named only where the DNA matches it firmly. Rows may omit the clone size; those that give it use once, few, many or a size class.

J gene: TRBJ1-2; D gene: TRBD1; V gene: TRBV9; clone size: .; CDR3 protein: CASSSGQGYYGYTF; CDR3 DNA: TGTGCCAGCAGCTCGGGACAGGGCTACTATGGCTACACCTTC
J gene: TRBJ1-2; D gene: TRBD1; V gene: TRBV11-2; clone size: .; CDR3 protein: CASSPDRAGGYTF; CDR3 DNA: TGTGCCAGCAGTCCTGACAGGGCGGGAGGCTACACCTTC
J gene: TRBJ2-5; D gene: .; V gene: TRBV5-5; clone size: .; CDR3 protein: CASSFMGVETQYF; CDR3 DNA: TGTGCCAGCAGCTTTATGGGAGTGGAGACCCAGTACTTC
J gene: TRBJ2-2; D gene: .; V gene: TRBV28; clone size: .; CDR3 protein: CASSFARGPTGELFF; CDR3 DNA: TGTGCCAGCAGTTTTGCTAGGGGCCCCACCGGGGAGCTGTTTTTT
J gene: TRBJ2-5; D gene: .; V gene: TRBV30; clone size: .; CDR3 protein: CAWSVAVAQYF; CDR3 DNA: TGTGCCTGGAGCGTAGCAGTGGCCCAGTACTTC
J gene: TRBJ1-6; D gene: TRBD1; V gene: TRBV5-1; clone size: .; CDR3 protein: CASSLGTGHLNHNSPLHF; CDR3 DNA: TGCGCCAGCAGCTTGGGGACAGGCCACCTGAACCATAATTCACCCCTCCACTTT
J gene: TRBJ1-2; D gene: TRBD1; V gene: TRBV10-3; clone size: .; CDR3 protein: CAISGGDRGYGYTF; CDR3 DNA: TGTGCCATCAGTGGTGGGGACAGGGGTTATGGCTACACCTTC
J gene: TRBJ2-7; D gene: .; V gene: TRBV7-9; clone size: .; CDR3 protein: CASSSSAGFYEQYF; CDR3 DNA: TGTGCCAGCAGCTCATCAGCAGGGTTCTACGAGCAGTACTTC
J gene: TRBJ2-1; D gene: TRBD2; V gene: TRBV3-1/TRBV3-2; clone size: .; CDR3 protein: CASSHTSGGSNEQFF; CDR3 DNA: TGTGCCAGCAGCCATACTAGCGGGGGGTCGAATGAGCAGTTCTTC
J gene: TRBJ1-1; D gene: .; V gene: TRBV19; clone size: once; CDR3 protein: CASSIPRSYTEAFF; CDR3 DNA: TGTGCCAGTAGTATCCCTCGGTCCTACACTGAAGCTTTCTTT
J gene: TRBJ2-2; D gene: .; V gene: TRBV5-1; clone size: .; CDR3 protein: CASSAGGPHTGELFF; CDR3 DNA: TGCGCCAGCAGCGCCGGGGGGCCCCACACCGGGGAGCTGTTTTTT
J gene: TRBJ1-1; D gene: TRBD1; V gene: TRBV2; clone size: .; CDR3 protein: CASSVQGVNPMNTEAFF; CDR3 DNA: TGTGCCAGCAGCGTCCAGGGGGTGAACCCCATGAACACTGAAGCTTTCTTT
J gene: TRBJ2-3; D gene: TRBD1; V gene: TRBV30; clone size: once; CDR3 protein: CAWTPIGQGALVADTQYF; CDR3 DNA: TGTGCCTGGACTCCAATAGGACAGGGGGCCCTGGTTGCAGATACGCAGTATTTT
J gene: TRBJ2-1; D gene: .; V gene: TRBV7-2; clone size: .; CDR3 protein: CASSLKWQFSWRVNEQFF; CDR3 DNA: TGTGCCAGCAGCTTAAAATGGCAGTTTAGTTGGCGGGTCAATGAGCAGTTCTTC
J gene: TRBJ2-7; D gene: TRBD1; V gene: TRBV19; clone size: .; CDR3 protein: CASSSIGQGAAEQYF; CDR3 DNA: TGTGCCAGTAGTTCGATAGGACAGGGGGCCGCCGAGCAGTACTTC
J gene: TRBJ2-3; D gene: .; V gene: TRBV18; clone size: .; CDR3 protein: CASSPLEGADTQYF; CDR3 DNA: TGTGCCAGCTCACCTCTCGAAGGGGCAGATACGCAGTATTTT
J gene: TRBJ1-1; D gene: .; V gene: TRBV28; clone size: .; CDR3 protein: CASSSSHTEAFF; CDR3 DNA: TGTGCCAGCAGTTCCAGTCACACTGAAGCTTTCTTT
J gene: TRBJ1-2; D gene: TRBD1; V gene: TRBV5-8; clone size: once; CDR3 protein: CASSLGQGVSGYTF; CDR3 DNA: TGTGCCAGCAGCTTGGGACAGGGGGTTTCGGGCTACACCTTC
J gene: TRBJ1-4; D gene: .; V gene: TRBV2; clone size: .; CDR3 protein: CASSQGPANEKLFF; CDR3 DNA: TGTGCCAGCAGCCAGGGCCCGGCTAATGAAAAACTGTTTTTT
J gene: TRBJ2-3; D gene: .; V gene: TRBV6-5; clone size: .; CDR3 protein: CASTSGFPDTQYF; CDR3 DNA: TGTGCCAGCACCTCAGGGTTTCCAGATACGCAGTATTTT
J gene: TRBJ1-1; D gene: .; V gene: TRBV5-6; clone size: .; CDR3 protein: CASSSFQVPGRAFF; CDR3 DNA: TGTGCCAGCAGCTCATTCCAGGTCCCCGGGAGAGCTTTCTTT
J gene: TRBJ1-3; D gene: .; V gene: TRBV5-3; clone size: few; CDR3 protein: CARSNSCLSGNTIYF; CDR3 DNA: TGTGCCAGAAGCAATAGTTGTCTCTCTGGAAACACCATATATTTT
J gene: TRBJ2-2; D gene: TRBD2; V gene: TRBV5-1; clone size: few; CDR3 protein: CASSPTSGVTNTGELFF; CDR3 DNA: TGCGCCAGCAGCCCGACTAGCGGGGTAACGAACACCGGGGAGCTGTTTTTT
J gene: TRBJ2-1; D gene: .; V gene: TRBV6-2/TRBV6-3; clone size: .; CDR3 protein: CASSYSGQGRRDEQFF; CDR3 DNA: TGTGCCAGCAGTTACTCCGGGCAGGGCAGGCGCGATGAGCAGTTCTTC
J gene: TRBJ2-5; D gene: .; V gene: TRBV24-1; clone size: .; CDR3 protein: CATSDFGTQYF; CDR3 DNA: TGTGCCACCAGTGATTTCGGGACCCAGTACTTC